These 5 T cell receptor beta chains originate from one sample sequenced in a study of blood T cell repertoires in COVID-19 (dated by TCRdb to about 2020). The method behind the library was the immunoSEQ multiplex PCR assay. Entries here come from immuneACCESS through TCRdb and include only in-frame sequences with V and J called. Some clones fail to appear in such tables; in the studies checked, an unresolved V gene covers under half of the shortfall, and the cause of the remainder is unknown. This sample has about 210,000 clones in its table, and 88% of those were observed once. Approximately 2.5% of the sample is in the top ten clones. The sample consisted of PBMCs or T cells enriched from blood (not recorded which). These receptors all come from a woman aged 40 to 50 with acute COVID-19.

This clone was observed a single time. The CDR3 protein is CASSPGRGGGWKETQYF. In DNA, the CDR3 is TGTGCCAGCAGCCCCGGTCGGGGGGGAGGTTGGAAGGAGACCCAGTACTTC. The chain combines TRBV14 with TRBJ2-5; 8 nucleotides line up with TRBD2. This CDR3 is 17 amino acids long. The germline CDR1 and CDR2 sequences are SGHDN and FVKESK. V lost 4 bases, J lost 5 bases, and 15 bases stayed unmatched.

The chain combines TRBV29-1 with TRBJ1-4; TRBD1 agrees at 9 bases. The J segment lost 11 bases and the V segment lost 5 bases, leaving 3 bases of the junction unmatched. The CDR3 has 11 amino acids. Germline V gene data show CDR1 as SQVTM and CDR2 as ANQGSEA. CDR3 DNA: TGCAGCGTTCCACAGGGGGCCAAACTGTTTTTT. It encodes CSVPQGAKLFF.

The rearrangement links TRBV25-1 to TRBJ2-5, with D possibly matching TRBD2 (7 bases). Germline V lookup: CDR1 MGHDK, CDR2 SYGVNS. Deletions cut 7 bases from V and 7 bases from J, with 16 bases between. The CDR3 sequence is 13 residues long. The DNA of the CDR3 is TGTGCCAGCACCGGCAGAGGGGGGGGGACCCAGTACTTC. It translates to CASTGRGGGTQYF. Based on the CDR3 plus reference TRBV25-1 and TRBJ2-5, the full variable domain is EADIYQTPRYLVIGTGKKITLECSQTMGHDKMYWYQQDPGMELHLIHYSYGVNSTEKGDLSSESTVSRIRTEHFPLTLESARPSHTSQYLCASTGRGGGTQYFGPGTRLLVL.

This clone showed up just a few times. CDR3 nucleotide sequence: TGTGCCAGCAGCGAGGGACTAGCGATTCTCTACGAGCAGTACGTC. It specifies CASSEGLAILYEQYV. The rearrangement uses TRBV6-5 and TRBJ2-7; TRBD2 matches 10 bases. This CDR3 has 15 residues. J was trimmed by 3 bases and V by 6 bases; bases with no gene match: 8. Per germline, CDR1 MNHEY and CDR2 SVGAGI.

The rearrangement uses TRBV4-2 and TRBJ2-5; D is perhaps TRBD1 (5 bases). V was shortened by 4 bases and J by 0 bases, with 21 bases between the two germline ends. Germline values: CDR1 LGHNA, CDR2 YNFKEQ. CDR3 length: 18 residues. The DNA of the CDR3 is TGTGCCAGCAGCCCAATTTGGCGTACAGGTGAGTACCAAGAGACCCAGTACTTC. This gives the protein CASSPIWRTGEYQETQYF.